Below are 17 T cell receptor beta chains sequenced from a single sample in a study of T-cell reconstitution after alpha-beta-depleted transplantation in children. Molecular barcoding with unique molecular identifiers was used for the TCRbeta library. TCRdb re-called the PCR reads through MiXCR, storing one row per CDR3 protein. The sample has 420,000 or so distinct CDR3 sequences, roughly a tenth seen once; the top ten hold approximately 5%. The sample consisted of PBMCs from the stem cell graft donor, taken from the stem cell graft. The source is a human donor who donated a stem cell graft to a child with acute myeloid leukemia.

There are many counts of this clonotype. V gene TRBV5-1 combines with J gene TRBJ2-1; TRBD2 aligns across 7 bases. V lost 3 bases to trimming and J lost 7 bases; unmatched junction nucleotides: 7. CDR3 length: 14 amino acids. The germline V gene has CDR1 SGHRS and CDR2 YFSETQ. In nucleotides, the CDR3 is TGCGCCAGCAGCTGGGGGGGAAATAAGAATGAGCAGTTCTTC. Translated, it gives CASSWGGNKNEQFF.

This clonotype was observed many times. The V call is TRBV7-9, the J call TRBJ2-7, with D uncertain. Deletions cut 3 bases from V and 6 bases from J, with 6 bases between. Germline assignment: CDR1 SEHNR and CDR2 FQNEAQ (reference sequence). There are 11 residues in the CDR3. Here the CDR3 DNA reads TGTGCCAGCAGCTTTTTGTCCGAGCAGTACTTC. This codes for CASSFLSEQYF.

This clonotype was detected ten times or more. The chain joins TRBV29-1 to TRBJ1-2; 7 positions agree with TRBD1. Germline V CDR1 and CDR2: SQVTM, ANQGSEA. This CDR3 is 13 amino acids long. The V and J ends lost 2 bases and 4 bases, in that order; junction bases with no gene match: 4. CDR3 DNA sequence: TGCAGCGTTGAAAGGTCAGGGGGCTATGGCTACACCTTC. Encoded protein: CSVERSGGYGYTF.

This clonotype was seen a few times. The chain joins TRBV6-5 to TRBJ1-1, with D maybe TRBD1 (5 bases). Germline CDR1 reads MNHEY; CDR2 reads SVGAGI. V was pared by 0 bases and J by 4 bases, with 12 bases between. There are 15 residues in the CDR3. The chain's CDR3 is CASSYSPGTLTEAFF. The CDR3 bases are TGTGCCAGCAGTTACTCTCCAGGGACCCTCACTGAAGCTTTCTTT.

The J gene is TRBJ2-1, the V gene TRBV2; 10 bases fit TRBD2. Germline assignment: CDR1 SNHLY and CDR2 FYNNEI. Unmatched junction bases numbered 4, after V lost 1 base and J lost 10 bases. The CDR3 extends over 14 amino acids. The CDR3 is CASSEGLAGAEQFF. The CDR3 DNA is TGTGCCAGCAGTGAAGGGCTAGCGGGGGCCGAGCAGTTCTTC.

The rearrangement joins TRBV5-4 to TRBJ2-1, with TRBD2 matching over 11 bases. CDR1 is SGHNT and CDR2 is YYREEE in the germline V gene (reference sequence). V was pared by 2 bases and J by 9 bases, with 4 bases of the junction left unmatched. There are 14 residues in the CDR3. CDR3 nucleotide sequence: TGTGCCAGCAGCTTATCTAGCGGGGGGACTGAGCAGTTCTTC. This codes for CASSLSSGGTEQFF.

J is TRBJ2-3 and V is TRBV2, with 10 positions matching TRBD1. The CDR3 is 14 residues long. V lost 11 bases and J lost 1; bases outside the gene matches: 6. CDR1 SNHLY and CDR2 FYNNEI come from the germline V gene. The CDR3 region is CAGKDRGGTDTQYF. CDR3 nucleotides: TGTGCCGGGAAGGACAGGGGGGGCACAGATACGCAGTATTTT.

This rearrangement joins TRBV7-2 to TRBJ2-7, with 9 nucleotides matching TRBD1. This CDR3 has 14 residues. Germline CDR1 reads SGHTA; CDR2 reads FQGNSA. The J segment lost 3 bases and the V segment lost 3 bases, leaving 3 bases of the junction unmatched. CDR3 protein: CASSLGQGVYEQYF. The CDR3 DNA sequence: TGTGCCAGCAGCTTGGGACAGGGAGTCTACGAGCAGTACTTC.

This clonotype was detected only a few times. The rearrangement uses TRBV7-9 and TRBJ1-2; TRBD1 is a possible D gene (6 bases). Germline V CDR1 and CDR2: SEHNR, FQNEAQ (reference sequence). The germline V and J ends were trimmed by 2 bases and 8 bases, with 9 bases remaining between them. The CDR3 sequence is 12 residues long. The CDR3 protein is CASSLTTGGYTF. The DNA of the CDR3 is TGTGCCAGCAGCTTAACGACAGGAGGCTACACCTTC.

This clonotype showed up just a few times. The J gene is TRBJ2-1, the V gene TRBV5-1; D perhaps matches TRBD2 (5 bases). This CDR3 comprises 13 residues. V was shortened by 4 bases and J by 6 bases, with 11 bases between the two germline ends. The germline gives CDR1 SGHRS, CDR2 YFSETQ. The DNA for the CDR3 is TGCGCCAGCAGCCCACTAGGCCCCAATGAGCAGTTCTTC. It codes for CASSPLGPNEQFF. The full variable domain, with the rest looked up from reference TRBV5-1 and TRBJ2-1, is KAGVTQTPRYLIKTRGQQVTLSCSPISGHRSVSWYQQTPGQGLQFLFEYFSETQRNKGNFPGRFSGRQFSNSRSEMNVSTLELGDSALYLCASSPLGPNEQFFGPGTRLTVL.

This clonotype has more than one count but fewer than ten. The chain couples TRBV5-5 to TRBJ2-5, with TRBD2 matching over 10 bases. The CDR3 extends over 15 amino acids. J was trimmed by 7 bases and V by 0 bases; bases with no gene match: 6. The germline CDR1 and CDR2 sequences are SGHKS and YYEKEE (reference sequence). CDR3 region: CASSLGGLAGATQYF. As DNA, the CDR3 is TGTGCCAGCAGCTTGGGGGGCCTAGCGGGGGCGACCCAGTACTTC.

A remark on this clonotype: Its ends do not fully match the called genes, so a read error is possible. J is TRBJ2-1 and V is TRBV6-9; D not certain. CDR1 is MNHGY and CDR2 is SVAAGI in the germline V gene. The CDR3 sequence is 11 residues long. The CDR3 protein is CASSESNDQFF. In DNA, the CDR3 is TGTGCCAGCAGCGAGAGCAATGACCAGTTCTTC.

The chain carries TRBV4-3 and TRBJ1-2; 9 bases fit TRBD1. The V and J ends lost 4 bases and 2 bases, in that order; junction bases with no gene match: 5. The CDR3 runs 15 residues. Germline CDR1 is LGHNA and CDR2 is YSLEER. CDR3 in amino acids: CASSPGTGLNYGYTF. DNA of the CDR3: TGCGCCAGCAGCCCAGGGACAGGGTTAAACTATGGCTACACCTTC.

The J gene is TRBJ1-4, the V gene TRBV6-1; D gene ambiguous. V was pared by 6 bases and J by 4 bases, with 24 bases between. This CDR3 comprises 18 residues. Germline V gene sequence: CDR1 MNHNS, CDR2 SASEGT. This CDR3 reads CASSSQNSRRRGNEKLFF. The CDR3 region has the DNA TGTGCCAGCAGCTCTCAGAACAGCCGGAGACGGGGTAATGAAAAACTGTTTTTT.

This sequence joins TRBV29-1 and TRBJ1-2; 7 positions agree with TRBD1. There are 13 residues in the CDR3. Germline V gene lookup returns CDR1 SQVTM and CDR2 ANQGSEA. Germline trimming cut 6 bases from V and 0 bases from J; bases unmatched to any gene: 4. DNA of the CDR3: TGCAGCGTATTGACAGGGACTAACTATGGCTACACCTTC. Amino acids: CSVLTGTNYGYTF.

This chain links TRBV7-3 with TRBJ2-1; 8 positions agree with TRBD2. The CDR3 runs to 15 residues. CDR1 is SGHTA, CDR2 FQGTGA, per germline. J gave up 4 bases and V 5 bases, and 7 bases lay outside the gene matches. The CDR3 nucleotides read TGTGCCAGCAGCCCCAATAGCGGGGCTTACAATGAGCAGTTCTTC. Translated, it gives CASSPNSGAYNEQFF.

This clonotype was seen repeatedly, ten times or more. This chain uses TRBV20-1 with TRBJ2-3; TRBD2 might be the D (6 bases). The CDR3 extends over 12 amino acids. Trimming pared 4 bases from V and 4 bases from J, leaving 9 bases between. The germline V gene encodes CDR1 DFQATT and CDR2 SNEGSKA (reference sequence). CDR3 residues: CSAKLAADTQYF. In DNA form, the CDR3 reads TGCAGTGCTAAACTAGCAGCAGATACGCAGTATTTT.